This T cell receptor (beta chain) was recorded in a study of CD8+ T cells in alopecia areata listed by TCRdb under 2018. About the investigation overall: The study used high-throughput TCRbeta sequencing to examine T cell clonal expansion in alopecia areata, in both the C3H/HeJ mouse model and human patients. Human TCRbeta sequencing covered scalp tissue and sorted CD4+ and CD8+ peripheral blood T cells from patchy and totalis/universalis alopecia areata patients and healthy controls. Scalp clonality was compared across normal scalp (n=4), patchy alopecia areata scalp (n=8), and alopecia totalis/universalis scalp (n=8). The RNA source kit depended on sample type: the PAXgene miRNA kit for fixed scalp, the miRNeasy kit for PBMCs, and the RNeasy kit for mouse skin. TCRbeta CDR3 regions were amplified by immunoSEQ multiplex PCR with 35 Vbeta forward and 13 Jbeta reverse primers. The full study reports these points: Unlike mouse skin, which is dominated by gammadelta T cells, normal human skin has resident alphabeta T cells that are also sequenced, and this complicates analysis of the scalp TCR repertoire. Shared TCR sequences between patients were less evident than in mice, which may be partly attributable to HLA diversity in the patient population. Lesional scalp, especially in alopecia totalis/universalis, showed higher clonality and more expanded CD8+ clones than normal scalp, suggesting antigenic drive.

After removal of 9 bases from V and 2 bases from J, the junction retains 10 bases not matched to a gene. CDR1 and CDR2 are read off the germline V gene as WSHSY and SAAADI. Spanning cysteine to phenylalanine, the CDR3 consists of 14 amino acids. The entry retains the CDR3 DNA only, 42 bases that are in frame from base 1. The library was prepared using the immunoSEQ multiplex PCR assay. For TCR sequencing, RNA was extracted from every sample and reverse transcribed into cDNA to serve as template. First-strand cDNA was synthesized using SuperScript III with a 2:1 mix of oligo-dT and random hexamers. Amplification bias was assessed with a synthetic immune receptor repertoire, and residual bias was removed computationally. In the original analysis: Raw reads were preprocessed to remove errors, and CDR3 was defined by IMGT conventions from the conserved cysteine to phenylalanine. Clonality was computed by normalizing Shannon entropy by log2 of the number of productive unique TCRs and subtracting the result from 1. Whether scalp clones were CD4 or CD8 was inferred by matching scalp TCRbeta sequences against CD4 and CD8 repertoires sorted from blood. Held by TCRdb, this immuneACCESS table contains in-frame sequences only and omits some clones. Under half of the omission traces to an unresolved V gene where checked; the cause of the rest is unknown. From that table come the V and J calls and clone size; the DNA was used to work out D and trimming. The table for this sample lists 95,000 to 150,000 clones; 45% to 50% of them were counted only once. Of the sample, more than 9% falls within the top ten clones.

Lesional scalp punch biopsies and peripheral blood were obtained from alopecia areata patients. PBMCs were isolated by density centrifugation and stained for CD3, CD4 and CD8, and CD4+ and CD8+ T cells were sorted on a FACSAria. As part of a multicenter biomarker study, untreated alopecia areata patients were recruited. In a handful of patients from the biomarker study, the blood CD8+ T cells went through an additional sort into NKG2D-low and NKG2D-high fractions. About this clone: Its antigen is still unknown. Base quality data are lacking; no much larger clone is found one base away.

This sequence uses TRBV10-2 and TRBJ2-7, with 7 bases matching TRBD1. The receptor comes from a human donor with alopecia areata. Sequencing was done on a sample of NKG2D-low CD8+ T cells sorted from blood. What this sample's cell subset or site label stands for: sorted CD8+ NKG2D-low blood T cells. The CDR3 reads CASHPGQSTYEQYF. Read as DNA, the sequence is TGCGCCAGTCACCCGGGACAGAGTACCTACGAGCAGTACTTC.